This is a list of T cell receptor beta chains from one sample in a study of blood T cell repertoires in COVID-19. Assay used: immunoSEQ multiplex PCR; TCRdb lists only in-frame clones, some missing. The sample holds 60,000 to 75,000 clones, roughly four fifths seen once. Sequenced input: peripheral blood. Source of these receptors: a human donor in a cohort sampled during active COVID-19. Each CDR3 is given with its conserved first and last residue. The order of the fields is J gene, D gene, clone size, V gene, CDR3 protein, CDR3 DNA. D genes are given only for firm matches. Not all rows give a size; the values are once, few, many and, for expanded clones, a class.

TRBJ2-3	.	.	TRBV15	CATSRAGNPTDTQYF	TGTGCCACCAGCAGAGCGGGGAACCCCACAGATACGCAGTATTTT
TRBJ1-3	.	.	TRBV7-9	CASRPSYSGNTIYF	TGTGCCAGCAGGCCTTCCTACTCTGGAAACACCATATATTTT
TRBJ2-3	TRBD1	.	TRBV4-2	CASSPADRGNPPDTQYF	TGTGCCAGCAGCCCGGCCGACAGGGGGAATCCTCCAGATACGCAGTATTTT
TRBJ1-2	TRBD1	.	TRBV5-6	CASSFLGTGAYGYTF	TGTGCCAGCAGCTTCCTTGGGACAGGGGCTTATGGCTACACCTTC
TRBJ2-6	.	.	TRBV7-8	CASSLLGATGANVLTF	TGTGCCAGCAGCCTCTTGGGGGCTACTGGGGCCAACGTCCTGACTTTC
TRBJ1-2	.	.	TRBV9	CASSASGANYGYTF	TGTGCCAGCAGCGCCTCAGGGGCTAATTATGGCTACACCTTC
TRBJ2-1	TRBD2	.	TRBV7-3	CASSPSGSYNEQFF	TGTGCCAGCAGCCCTAGCGGCTCCTACAATGAGCAGTTCTTC
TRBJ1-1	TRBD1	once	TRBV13	CASSPGTGNTEAFF	TGTGCCAGCAGCCCGGGGACAGGGAACACTGAAGCTTTCTTT
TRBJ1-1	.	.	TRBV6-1	CASSEFVNTEAFF	TGTGCCAGCAGTGAATTCGTGAACACTGAAGCTTTCTTT
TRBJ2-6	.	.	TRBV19	CASRVGGGTGANVLTF	TGTGCCAGTAGGGTTGGGGGAGGTACTGGGGCCAACGTCCTGACTTTC
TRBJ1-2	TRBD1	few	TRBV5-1	CASSLDRQGLYGYTF	TGCGCCAGCAGCCTCGATCGACAGGGCCTTTATGGCTACACCTTC
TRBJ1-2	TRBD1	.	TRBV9	CASSPRQGVIYGYTF	TGTGCCAGCAGCCCCCGGCAGGGGGTTATCTATGGCTACACCTTC
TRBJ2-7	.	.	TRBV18	CASSPPGGSYEQYF	TGTGCCAGCTCACCCCCCGGGGGCTCCTACGAGCAGTACTTC
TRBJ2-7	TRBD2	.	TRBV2	CASRLAGGRYEQYF	TGTGCCAGCAGGCTAGCGGGAGGGCGGTACGAGCAGTACTTC
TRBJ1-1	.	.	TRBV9	CASSVVQVGNTEAFF	TGTGCCAGCAGCGTAGTACAGGTGGGGAACACTGAAGCTTTCTTT
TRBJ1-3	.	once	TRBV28	CASSFSGVGGNTIYF	TGTGCCAGCAGTTTCAGCGGGGTGGGTGGAAACACCATATATTTT
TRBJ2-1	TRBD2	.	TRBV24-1	CATSAPSGVLGEQFF	TGTGCCACCAGTGCCCCTAGCGGGGTCTTAGGTGAGCAGTTCTTC
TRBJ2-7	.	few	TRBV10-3	CAISESPGYEQYF	TGTGCCATCAGTGAGTCCCCGGGCTACGAGCAGTACTTC
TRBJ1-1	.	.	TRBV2	CASSEMGGTEAFF	TGTGCCAGCAGTGAAATGGGGGGAACTGAAGCTTTCTTT
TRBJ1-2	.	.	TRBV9	CASSVDMGSGYTF	TGTGCCAGCAGCGTAGACATGGGCTCTGGCTACACCTTC
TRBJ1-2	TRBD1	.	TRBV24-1	CATSELSGTGVYGYTF	TGTGCCACCAGTGAACTCTCCGGGACAGGGGTTTATGGCTACACCTTC
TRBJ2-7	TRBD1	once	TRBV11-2	CASSSGQGPYEQYF	TGTGCCAGCAGCTCTGGACAGGGCCCGTACGAGCAGTACTTC
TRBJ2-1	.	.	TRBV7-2	CASTDSAYNEQFF	TGTGCCAGTACCGATAGCGCGTACAATGAGCAGTTCTTC
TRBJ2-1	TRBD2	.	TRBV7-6	CASSSGLAPGANEQFF	TGTGCCAGCAGCTCGGGACTAGCGCCCGGGGCCAATGAGCAGTTCTTC
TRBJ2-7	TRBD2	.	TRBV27	CASISGLAGEQYF	TGTGCCAGCATCTCAGGACTAGCGGGCGAGCAGTACTTC
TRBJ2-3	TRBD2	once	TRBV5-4	CASSPTPSGGTDTQYF	TGTGCCAGCAGCCCGACGCCTAGCGGAGGCACAGATACGCAGTATTTT
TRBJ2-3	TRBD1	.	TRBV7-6	CASSLPSGTGGATQYF	TGTGCCAGCAGCTTACCTTCCGGGACAGGGGGCGCGACGCAGTATTTT
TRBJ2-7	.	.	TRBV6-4	CASSLVQGASYEQYF	TGTGCCAGCAGCTTAGTCCAAGGGGCCTCCTACGAGCAGTACTTC
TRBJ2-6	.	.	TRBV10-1	CASIRSSGANVLTF	TGCGCCAGCATACGTAGCTCTGGGGCCAACGTCCTGACTTTC
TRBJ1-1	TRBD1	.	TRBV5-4	CASSGTGGVGTEAFF	TGTGCCAGCAGCGGGACAGGGGGCGTAGGCACTGAAGCTTTCTTT
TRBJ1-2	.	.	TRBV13	CASSDFYGYTF	TGTGCCAGTAGCGACTTTTATGGCTACACCTTC
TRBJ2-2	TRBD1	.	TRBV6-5	CASRQGARELFF	TGTGCCAGCAGACAGGGGGCACGGGAGCTGTTTTTT
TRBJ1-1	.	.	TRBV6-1	CASSEAVRRVEAFF	TGTGCCAGCAGTGAAGCCGTTCGTCGGGTTGAAGCTTTCTTT
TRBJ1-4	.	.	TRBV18	CASSPQRGRKLREKLFF	TGTGCCAGCTCACCACAGCGGGGACGGAAGCTTCGTGAAAAACTGTTTTTT
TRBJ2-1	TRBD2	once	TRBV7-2	CASSHFRTSGSYNEQFF	TGTGCCAGCAGCCATTTCCGGACTAGCGGCTCCTACAATGAGCAGTTCTTC
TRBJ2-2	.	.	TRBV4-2	CASSQQGRAGELFF	TGTGCCAGCAGTCAACAGGGTCGGGCCGGGGAGCTGTTTTTT
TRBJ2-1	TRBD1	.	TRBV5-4	CASRSGTAIVGVINEQFF	TGTGCCAGCAGGTCCGGGACAGCAATTGTGGGGGTGATCAATGAGCAGTTCTTC
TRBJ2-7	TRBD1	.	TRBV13	CASSSPGGTYEQYF	TGTGCCAGCAGTTCCCCAGGGGGAACTTACGAGCAGTACTTC
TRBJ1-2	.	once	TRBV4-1	CASSQAPTVNYGYTF	TGCGCCAGCAGCCAAGCCCCGACAGTAAACTATGGCTACACCTTC
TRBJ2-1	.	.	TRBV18	CASSPTGDLPRQFF	TGTGCCAGCTCACCCACGGGAGATCTACCCCGCCAGTTCTTC
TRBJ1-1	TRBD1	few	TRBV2	CASSRQGGWTEAFF	TGTGCCAGCAGCCGACAGGGGGGTTGGACTGAAGCTTTCTTT
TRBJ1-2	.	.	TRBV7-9	CASSFFEGRDYGYTF	TGTGCCAGCAGCTTTTTTGAGGGTAGGGACTATGGCTACACCTTC
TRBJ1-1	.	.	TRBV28	CASSPSQGVDTEAFF	TGTGCCAGCAGCCCATCCCAGGGTGTTGACACTGAAGCTTTCTTT
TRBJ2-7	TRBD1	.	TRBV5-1	CASSFDRGYEQYF	TGCGCCAGCAGCTTCGACAGGGGCTACGAGCAGTACTTC
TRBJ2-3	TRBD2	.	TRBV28	CASSLALAGGPDTQYF	TGTGCCAGCAGTTTAGCTCTAGCGGGAGGGCCAGATACGCAGTATTTT
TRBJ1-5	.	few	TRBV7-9	CASSSREGSPYSNQPQHF	TGTGCCAGCAGCTCCCGGGAAGGCAGCCCGTATAGCAATCAGCCCCAGCATTTT
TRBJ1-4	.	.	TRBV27	CASSLKWGAEKLFF	TGTGCCAGCAGTTTAAAATGGGGAGCTGAAAAACTGTTTTTT
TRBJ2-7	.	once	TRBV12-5	CASGYGTEQYF	TGTGCTAGTGGTTACGGGACAGAGCAGTACTTC